Listed below are T cell receptor beta chains from one sample, sequenced in a study of neurological immune-mediated disorders. TCRdb redid the calling of the 5' RACE reads with MiXCR, one entry per CDR3 protein. The sample carries some 24,000 distinct CDR3 sequences, 6.7% recorded once. Sequencing input: PBMCs. The receptors here all came from a woman in her 40s in good health. Both conserved end residues are part of each CDR3. D genes are given only for firm matches. The size entry is marked missing in some rows and otherwise reads once, few, many or a size class.

TRBV12-3/TRBV12-4,TRBJ2-6,NA,many,TGTGCCAGCAGCGCTTTTCTGGAGGCAGCAGTCCTGACTTTC,CASSAFLEAAVLTF
TRBV29-1,TRBJ1-2,NA,many,TGCAGCGTTGTGTTAGGGAGCGGCTACACCTTC,CSVVLGSGYTF
TRBV25-1,TRBJ1-5,NA,many,TGTGCCAGCAGTGGAGCAGGGCTCAATCAGCCCCAGCATTTT,CASSGAGLNQPQHF
TRBV3-1,TRBJ2-3,NA,many,TGTGCCAGCAGCCCGACTAGGACGGTGGTTGATACGCAGTATTTT,CASSPTRTVVDTQYF
TRBV28,TRBJ2-7,TRBD2,many,TGTGCCAGCAGTTTCGTGGGAGGGCCCGAGCAGTACTTC,CASSFVGGPEQYF
TRBV5-1,TRBJ2-5,NA,many,TGCGCCAGCAGCTTGGAAGGACGTACCAAAGAGACCCAGTACTTC,CASSLEGRTKETQYF
TRBV20-1,TRBJ2-1,TRBD1,medium-sized,TGCAGTGCTAGTTCAGGGGGCATAGTGGTCATGGGGCAGTTCTTC,CSASSGGIVVMGQFF
TRBV2,TRBJ2-7,TRBD1,many,TGTGCCAGCAGGAGACAGGGGGCCCGTGGGGAGCAGTACTTC,CASRRQGARGEQYF
TRBV20-1,TRBJ2-7,NA,many,TGCAGTGCTAGAGGTGGAGGCAAAACCTACGAGCAGTACTTC,CSARGGGKTYEQYF
TRBV5-1,TRBJ2-2,NA,many,TGCGCCAGCCGGGGAACCGGGGAGCTGTTTTTT,CASRGTGELFF
TRBV20-1,TRBJ2-2,NA,many,TGCAGTGCTAGAGCCAGCGACCCGAACACCGGGGAGCTGTTTTTT,CSARASDPNTGELFF
TRBV20-1,TRBJ2-5,NA,many,TGCAGTGCTTTTCCCGCCGGGAGCCCGTCCGAGACCCAGTACTTC,CSAFPAGSPSETQYF
TRBV7-3,TRBJ2-5,NA,NA,TGTGCCAGCAGCTTCACGGGGCCCCAAGAGACCCAGTACTTC,CASSFTGPQETQYF
TRBV4-1,TRBJ1-2,NA,many,TGCGCCAGCAGCCAAGATTTGGCAGGGAACTATGGCTACACCTTC,CASSQDLAGNYGYTF
TRBV20-1,TRBJ2-1,TRBD2,many,TGCAGTACTACTAGCGGGGGTTACAATGAGCAGTTCTTC,CSTTSGGYNEQFF
TRBV5-5,TRBJ1-6,TRBD1,medium-sized,TGTGCCAGCAGCCTGGGACAGCCGACACCCCTCCACTTT,CASSLGQPTPLHF
TRBV5-1,TRBJ2-6,NA,NA,TGCGCCAGCAAGGTCCCTGGGGCCAACGTCCTGACTTTC,CASKVPGANVLTF
TRBV5-1,TRBJ2-2,TRBD2,medium-sized,TGCGCCAGCGGACTAGCGGGAGGGAACACCGGGGAGCTGTTTTTT,CASGLAGGNTGELFF
TRBV5-6,TRBJ2-6,NA,many,TGTGCCAGCAGCTTGGCACTTTCGGGGGGGGCCAACGTCCTGACTTTC,CASSLALSGGANVLTF
TRBV7-9,TRBJ2-5,NA,many,TGTGCCAGCAGCTTAGGGGAAGGCTTACCGGTCCTAGAGACCCAGTACTTC,CASSLGEGLPVLETQYF
TRBV20-1,TRBJ2-7,NA,medium-sized,TGCAGTGCCGGCGCGTTGGGACCAAACTACGAGCAGTACTTC,CSAGALGPNYEQYF
TRBV28,TRBJ2-2,TRBD1,many,TGTGCCGGAAGGAGACAGGGATACACCGGGGAGCTGTTTTTT,CAGRRQGYTGELFF
TRBV20-1,TRBJ2-4,NA,many,TGCAGTGCTAGGTCCCGTGAGGACGGGGAAAACATTCAGTACTTC,CSARSREDGENIQYF
TRBV7-6,TRBJ1-4,NA,many,TGTGCCAGCAGTTTACAGGCAACTAATGAAAAACTGTTTTTT,CASSLQATNEKLFF
TRBV20-1,TRBJ2-1,NA,many,TGCAGTGCTAGCCGAGCGATCGGCAATGAGCAGTTCTTC,CSASRAIGNEQFF
TRBV7-9,TRBJ2-3,NA,many,TGTGCCAGCAGCGACCCCGGTGGGGTACAAGATACGCAGTATTTT,CASSDPGGVQDTQYF
TRBV5-5,TRBJ2-7,TRBD2,many,TGTGCCAGCAGCTTGGCGAGAGCGGGAGTTCCCTACGAGCAGTACTTC,CASSLARAGVPYEQYF
TRBV29-1,TRBJ2-1,TRBD1,NA,TGCAGCGTATCAAGGGGGGACAGGGGATACAATGAGCAGTTCTTC,CSVSRGDRGYNEQFF
TRBV18,TRBJ2-7,NA,NA,TGTGCCAGCTCACCACCCAGGGATAGGTACGAGCAGTACTTC,CASSPPRDRYEQYF
TRBV19,TRBJ2-1,NA,many,TGTGCCAGTAGTATTATCGGCAGGGCTTCCTCCTACAATGAGCAGTTCTTC,CASSIIGRASSYNEQFF
TRBV5-1,TRBJ2-2,NA,many,TGCGCCAGCAGCTTGGTGGGGACACGTAACACGAACACCGGGGAGCTGTTTTTT,CASSLVGTRNTNTGELFF
TRBV5-1,TRBJ2-1,TRBD2,many,TGCGCCAGCAGCTGGGAGACTAGCGCCACATACTCCTACAATGAGCAGTTCTTC,CASSWETSATYSYNEQFF
TRBV20-1,TRBJ1-2,NA,many,TGCAGTGCTAGAGACGTCCCCTCGTTCTATGGCTACACCTTC,CSARDVPSFYGYTF
TRBV10-3,TRBJ2-3,NA,NA,TGTGCCATAACCGACCTGGGGGGATTGGATACGCAGTATTTT,CAITDLGGLDTQYF
TRBV20-1,TRBJ2-1,NA,many,TGCAGTGCTAAGCCCCGGAGGGTTCTCGATAGTGAGCAGTTCTTC,CSAKPRRVLDSEQFF
TRBV6-2/TRBV6-3,TRBJ2-3,TRBD1,many,TGTGCCAGCAGTTACCCGACAGGGAAAGGAACGGATACGCAGTATTTT,CASSYPTGKGTDTQYF
TRBV5-1,TRBJ2-5,TRBD1,NA,TGCGCCAGCAGCTTGGGACAGGGGTCCGAGACCCAGTACTTC,CASSLGQGSETQYF
TRBV7-2,TRBJ2-7,NA,many,TGTGCCAGCATGGAGCAGAACTACGAGCAGTACTTC,CASMEQNYEQYF
TRBV10-3,TRBJ1-1,TRBD1,medium-sized,TGTGCCATCAGTGAGTCGACAGGGATAGGGACTGAAGCTTTCTTT,CAISESTGIGTEAFF
TRBV11-2,TRBJ1-6,NA,many,TGTGCCAGCAGCTTACAGCAGGGGTCGGGTAATTCACCCCTCCACTTT,CASSLQQGSGNSPLHF
TRBV28,TRBJ1-2,NA,many,TGTGCCAGCAGTTCCCCGGGGGGGGGAGGGAACTATGGCTACACCTTC,CASSSPGGGGNYGYTF
TRBV20-1,TRBJ1-2,TRBD1,many,TGCAGTGCTAGCGCCCTGACAGGGTGGAAATCGGGGGGCTACACCTTC,CSASALTGWKSGGYTF
TRBV20-1,TRBJ2-1,TRBD2,NA,TGCAGTGCTAAAGCGGGAGGGCGATTTTGGGAGCAGTTCTTC,CSAKAGGRFWEQFF
TRBV20-1,TRBJ1-1,TRBD1,many,TGCAGTGCTAGAGATTATACGGAGGGGGCGTACACTGAAGCTTTCTTT,CSARDYTEGAYTEAFF
TRBV29-1,TRBJ2-7,NA,many,TGCAGCGTTAACGATGGGGTCTACGAGCAGTACTTC,CSVNDGVYEQYF
TRBV7-9,TRBJ1-1,NA,many,TGTGCCAGCAGCTTAGGAGCCGAGAACACTGAAGCTTTCTTT,CASSLGAENTEAFF
TRBV7-2,TRBJ2-5,NA,many,TGTGCCAGCTTCGTCGTGGGCCTCCGCGGAAAGACCCAGTACTTC,CASFVVGLRGKTQYF
TRBV12-3/TRBV12-4,TRBJ2-3,NA,many,TGTGCCAGCAGTCGTCCCCCTGGCACAGATACGCAGTATTTT,CASSRPPGTDTQYF
TRBV14,TRBJ2-3,NA,many,TGTGCCAGCAGCCAAGATCTGGCCCGAGATACGCAGTATTTT,CASSQDLARDTQYF
TRBV7-3,TRBJ2-5,TRBD2,many,TGTGCCAGCAGCCGTCTTCCGGGACTAGCGACAGAGACCCAGTACTTC,CASSRLPGLATETQYF
TRBV25-1,TRBJ2-7,TRBD2,many,TGTGCCAGCAGACTAGCGGGATCCTACGAGCAGTACTTC,CASRLAGSYEQYF
TRBV20-1,TRBJ2-3,TRBD1,many,TGCAGTGCTAGGACCGACAGGGGACTCACAGATACGCAGTATTTT,CSARTDRGLTDTQYF
TRBV20-1,TRBJ2-7,TRBD2,many,TGCAGTGCTAGAGCATCACTTAGCGGGAGGGCCGTGTACGAGCAGTACTTC,CSARASLSGRAVYEQYF
TRBV4-3,TRBJ2-2,TRBD1,many,TGCGCCAGCAGCCAAGAAACGAATGGGCAGGGGGCTGGGGAGCTGTTTTTT,CASSQETNGQGAGELFF